The subject of this entry is one T cell receptor (beta chain). The table lists this clonotype with a few counts. No clone much larger than this one lies a single base away; base qualities are absent. Reading the germline V gene (reference sequence) gives CDR1 DFQATT and CDR2 SNEGSKA. The CDR3 measures 15 amino acids from cysteine to phenylalanine. Only the CDR3 DNA is retained, 45 bases long and in frame from the first base. At the junction V is shortened by 3 bases and J by 12 bases, with 26 bases in between. The data were taken from a study of Japanese encephalitis immunity and Zika vaccine responses (dated by TCRdb to the early 2020s). For context, the study as a whole: Three 5.0 ug doses of alum-adjuvanted ZPIV were administered to included participants at weeks 0, 4 and 28. A two-dose regimen of JEV vaccine (IXIARO), with doses given 28 days apart, was administered to roughly 13 participants two to three months before the first ZPIV dose. Before ZPIV, roughly twelve participants got a single dose of YFV vaccine (YF-VAX), while eight or nine participants were flavivirus-naive. A handful of representative participants from each pre-vaccination group were selected for TCR sequencing, using samples from week 0 (after pre-vaccination and before ZPIV) and week 52. TCR repertoires from a few flavivirus-naive individuals were additionally analyzed at weeks 2, 6 and 52 after the start of ZPIV vaccination. The stimulations used peptide pools from ZIKV structural proteins divided into flavivirus-conserved and non-conserved sets, or JEV or YFV peptides that matched the pre-vaccination. ZIKV peptides were 15-mers overlapping by 11 residues, selected for NetMHCpan/NetMHCII-predicted epitopes with affinity below 50 nM. The study asked whether earlier vaccination against Japanese encephalitis virus (JEV) or yellow fever virus (YFV) shaped CD4 T cell responses to the Zika vaccine. Study-wide conclusions, independent of this receptor: Samples grouped by participant and showed no similarity between individuals, suggesting that no public TCRs were detected. CD8 T cell responses to ZIKV peptide pools were of very low magnitude and seen in only a few individuals. JEV-pre-vaccinated donors showed higher repertoire similarity across time-points and stimulations than YFV-pre-vaccinated donors, indicating more clonotypes common to ZIKV and JEV stimulation. Because there were not enough samples, the peptide pools could not be deconvoluted, which meant the specific peptides behind the cross-reactive responses went unidentified. Only a subset of trial participants with three doses and adequate samples was analyzed, not the entire vaccinated cohort. In JEV-pre-vaccinated donors, the repertoire richness of CD4 T cells responding to conserved ZIKV epitopes dropped significantly after ZPIV.

The method was 5' RACE. Before sequencing, the TCRbeta libraries were pooled in proportion to the number of cells sorted for each library. RNAzol RT was used to extract total RNA from the sorted cells, and cDNA was then synthesized using an oligo(dT) primer together with a template-switching oligo. Using Kapa HiFi, PCR amplified the TCRbeta V-CDR3-J region between a SMARTer oligo primer and a TCRbeta constant-region primer. A second PCR added Illumina adaptors and sample-specific index barcodes, with HighPrep bead cleanup and Bioanalyzer confirmation of a roughly 650 bp band. The libraries were sequenced on an Illumina MiSeq using 2x151 bp paired-end reads. The source study handled its data this way. An in-house Java program demultiplexed the reads, while MiXCR assigned TCRbeta annotations and counted clonotypes. Repertoire overlap was assessed with Morisita-Horn indices from the R package vegan, and UPGMA clustering and Circos plots of recurring clonotypes were generated. Shannon diversity and richness were each normalized to the maximum value possible given the input cell numbers, so the resulting values fell between 0 and 1. CDR3beta sequences were aligned with MUSCLE, distances computed with SeqinR, and multidimensional scaling plotted in R. TCRdb's own reprocessing of the public reads used fastp at Q25 and MiXCR and kept productive beta chains. Rows with one shared CDR3 protein collapse into an entry with the most common genes and DNA. TCRdb, rather than the study authors, made the V and J calls. The sample includes about 420 distinct CDR3 sequences, with roughly 4.5% observed a single time. The top ten clonotypes cover 26% of the sample.

PBMCs were stained with CellTrace CFSE and grown for 5 to 7 days in RPMI containing approximately 8% human serum and peptide pools at around 1 ug/mL each. On a BD FACSAria, proliferating CD4 T cells were sorted without fixation as live CD56-CD19-CD16-CD3+CD4+ CFSE-low cells. The enrolled adults were healthy, and microneutralization screening showed them to be seronegative for ZIKV, JEV, YFV, DENV and WNV. Samples came from a phase 1, double-blinded, randomized, placebo-controlled trial of an alum-adjuvanted Zika purified-inactivated virus (ZPIV) vaccine. Peripheral blood mononuclear cells were isolated by standard procedure and stored frozen in liquid nitrogen until use.

The input for sequencing was antigen-activated CD4+ T cells from blood, cultured, taken during a Zika inactivated vaccine study. The sequence came from an adult woman who received an inactivated Zika virus vaccine. The V gene is TRBV20-1 and the J gene is TRBJ1-2, with the identity of the D gene unclear. The CDR3 sequence is CSARDAGRVALSDTF. The nucleotide sequence reads as follows: TGCAGTGCTAGGGATGCCGGACGGGTGGCTCTTTCGGACACCTTC.